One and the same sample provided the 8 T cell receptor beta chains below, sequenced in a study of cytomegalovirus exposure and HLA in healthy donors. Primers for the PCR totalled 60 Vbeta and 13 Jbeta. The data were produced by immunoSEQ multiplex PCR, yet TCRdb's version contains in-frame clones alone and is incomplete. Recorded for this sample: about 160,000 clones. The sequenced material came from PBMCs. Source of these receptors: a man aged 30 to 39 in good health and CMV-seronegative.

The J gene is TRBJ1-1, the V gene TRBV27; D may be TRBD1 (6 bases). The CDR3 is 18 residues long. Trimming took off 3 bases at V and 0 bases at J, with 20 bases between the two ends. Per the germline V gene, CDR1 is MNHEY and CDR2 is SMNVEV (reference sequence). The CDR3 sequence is CASSFLTVPGGLNTEAFF. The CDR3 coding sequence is TGTGCCAGCAGTTTTCTAACGGTTCCGGGGGGCCTGAACACTGAAGCTTTCTTT.

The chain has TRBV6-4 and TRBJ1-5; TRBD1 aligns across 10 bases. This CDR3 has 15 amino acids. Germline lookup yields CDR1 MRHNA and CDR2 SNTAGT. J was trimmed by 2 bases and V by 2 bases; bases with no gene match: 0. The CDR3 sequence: CASSDGTGGNQPQHF. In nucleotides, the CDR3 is TGTGCCAGCAGTGACGGGACAGGGGGCAATCAGCCCCAGCATTTT.

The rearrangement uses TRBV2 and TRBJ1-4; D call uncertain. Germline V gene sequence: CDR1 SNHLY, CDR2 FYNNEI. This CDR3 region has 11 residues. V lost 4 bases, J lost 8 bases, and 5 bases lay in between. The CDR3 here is CASSAREKLFF. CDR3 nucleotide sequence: TGTGCCAGCAGTGCCCGGGAAAAACTGTTTTTT.

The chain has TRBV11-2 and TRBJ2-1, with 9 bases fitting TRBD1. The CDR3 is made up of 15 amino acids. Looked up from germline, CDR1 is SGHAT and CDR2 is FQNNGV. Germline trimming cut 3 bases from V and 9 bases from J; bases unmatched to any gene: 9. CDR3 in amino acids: CASSLGDRVLGEQFF. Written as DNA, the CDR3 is TGTGCCAGCAGCTTGGGGGACAGGGTTTTAGGTGAGCAGTTCTTC.

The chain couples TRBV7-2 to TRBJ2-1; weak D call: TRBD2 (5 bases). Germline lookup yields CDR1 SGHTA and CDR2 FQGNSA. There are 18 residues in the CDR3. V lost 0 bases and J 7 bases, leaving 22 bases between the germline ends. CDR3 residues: CASSLAPIGVGVSNEQFF. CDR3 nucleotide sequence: TGTGCCAGCAGCTTAGCCCCAATTGGAGTGGGAGTAAGTAATGAGCAGTTCTTC.

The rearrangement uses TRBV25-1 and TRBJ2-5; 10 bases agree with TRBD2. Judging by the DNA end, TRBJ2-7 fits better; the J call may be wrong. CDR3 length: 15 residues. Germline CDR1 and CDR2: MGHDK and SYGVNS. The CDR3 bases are TGTGCCAGCAGTGAAACGGCTAGCGGGAGCGCCGAGCAGTACTTC. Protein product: CASSETASGSAEQYF.

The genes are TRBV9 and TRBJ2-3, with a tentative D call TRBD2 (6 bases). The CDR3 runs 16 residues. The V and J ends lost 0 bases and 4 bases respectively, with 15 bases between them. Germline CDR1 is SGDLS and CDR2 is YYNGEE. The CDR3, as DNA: TGTGCCAGCAGCGTAGCGGTCTGGCGGGACGCAGATACGCAGTATTTT. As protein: CASSVAVWRDADTQYF.

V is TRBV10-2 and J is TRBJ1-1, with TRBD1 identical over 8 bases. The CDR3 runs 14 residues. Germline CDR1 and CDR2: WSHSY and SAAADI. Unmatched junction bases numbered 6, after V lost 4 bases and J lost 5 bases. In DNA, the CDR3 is TGCGCCAGCAGTGGAGACAGGGGAGGAACTGAAGCTTTCTTT. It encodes CASSGDRGGTEAFF.